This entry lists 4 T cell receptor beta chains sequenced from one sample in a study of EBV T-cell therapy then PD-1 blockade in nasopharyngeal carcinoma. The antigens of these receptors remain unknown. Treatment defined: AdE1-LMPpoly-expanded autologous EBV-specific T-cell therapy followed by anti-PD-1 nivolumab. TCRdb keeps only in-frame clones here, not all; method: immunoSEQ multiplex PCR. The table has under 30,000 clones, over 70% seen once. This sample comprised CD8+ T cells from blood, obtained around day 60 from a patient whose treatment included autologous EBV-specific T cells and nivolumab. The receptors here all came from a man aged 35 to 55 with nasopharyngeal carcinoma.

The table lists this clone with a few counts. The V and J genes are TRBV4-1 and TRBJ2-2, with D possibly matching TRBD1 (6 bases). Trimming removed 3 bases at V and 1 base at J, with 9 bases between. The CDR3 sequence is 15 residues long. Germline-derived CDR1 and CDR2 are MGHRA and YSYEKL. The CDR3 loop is CASSQSGQNTGELFF. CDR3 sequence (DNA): TGCGCCAGCAGCCAGTCGGGACAGAACACCGGGGAGCTGTTTTTT.

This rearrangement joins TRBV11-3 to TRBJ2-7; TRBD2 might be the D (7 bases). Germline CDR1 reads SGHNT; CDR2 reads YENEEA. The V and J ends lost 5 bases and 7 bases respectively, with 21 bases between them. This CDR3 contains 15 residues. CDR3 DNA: TGTGCCAGCAGCCCGCTCCGGGGGCCGGGAGGAGAGCAGTACTTC. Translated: CASSPLRGPGGEQYF.

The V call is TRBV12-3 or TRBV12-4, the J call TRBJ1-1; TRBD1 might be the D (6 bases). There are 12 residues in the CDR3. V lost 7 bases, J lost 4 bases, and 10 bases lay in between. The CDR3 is CASITGSTEAFF. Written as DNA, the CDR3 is TGTGCCAGCATCACAGGGAGCACTGAAGCTTTCTTT.

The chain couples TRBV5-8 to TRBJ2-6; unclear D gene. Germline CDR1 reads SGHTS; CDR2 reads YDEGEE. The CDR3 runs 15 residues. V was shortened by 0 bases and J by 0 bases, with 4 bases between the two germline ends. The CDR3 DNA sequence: TGTGCCAGCAGCTTGGGGGTCTCTGGGGCCAACGTCCTGACTTTC. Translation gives CASSLGVSGANVLTF.